This T cell receptor beta chain was recovered during a study of Ad26.COV2.S vaccination and SARS-CoV-2 variants. Generated by immunoSEQ multiplex PCR, the TCRdb table keeps only in-frame clones and is missing some. The sample contains around 300,000 clones, around 89% of which appear only once. Described treatment: some 19 received Ad26.COV2.S at low or high dose, single or two shots; 5 received placebo; per-sample allocation not given. Samples came from day 63 after the first vaccine or placebo injection. The vaccine delivered Wuhan-strain SARS-CoV-2 spike through an Ad26 vector. V lost 4 bases to trimming and J lost 0 bases, with 12 bases between them. Looked up from germline, CDR1 is LNHDA and CDR2 is SQIVND (reference sequence). CDR3 length: 15 residues.

The sequenced sample was peripheral blood, obtained in a trial of Ad26.COV2.S vaccine versus placebo. This sequence was found in a person between 18 and 65 years old who received the Ad26.COV2.S COVID-19 vaccine or a placebo. The chain employs TRBV19 and TRBJ1-1, with TRBD1 as a possible D gene (6 bases). In DNA, the CDR3 is TGTGCCAGTAGTACCAGGACAGCCATGAACACTGAAGCTTTCTTT. Its translation: CASSTRTAMNTEAFF.